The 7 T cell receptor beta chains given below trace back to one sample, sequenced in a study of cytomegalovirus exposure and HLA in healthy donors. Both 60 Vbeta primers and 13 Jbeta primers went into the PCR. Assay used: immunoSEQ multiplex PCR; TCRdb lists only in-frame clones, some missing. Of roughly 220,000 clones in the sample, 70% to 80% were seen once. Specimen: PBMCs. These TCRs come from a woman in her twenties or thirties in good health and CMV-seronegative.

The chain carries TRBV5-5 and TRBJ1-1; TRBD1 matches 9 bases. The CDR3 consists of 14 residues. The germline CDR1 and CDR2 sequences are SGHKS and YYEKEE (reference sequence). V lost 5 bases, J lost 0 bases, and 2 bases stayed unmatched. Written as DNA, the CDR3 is TGTGCCAGCAGGAGGGACAGGGTGAACACTGAAGCTTTCTTT. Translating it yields CASRRDRVNTEAFF. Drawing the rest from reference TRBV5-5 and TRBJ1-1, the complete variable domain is DAGVTQSPTHLIKTRGQQVTLRCSPISGHKSVSWYQQVLGQGPQFIFQYYEKEERGRGNFPDRFSARQFPNYSSELNVNALLLGDSALYLCASRRDRVNTEAFFGQGTRLTVV.

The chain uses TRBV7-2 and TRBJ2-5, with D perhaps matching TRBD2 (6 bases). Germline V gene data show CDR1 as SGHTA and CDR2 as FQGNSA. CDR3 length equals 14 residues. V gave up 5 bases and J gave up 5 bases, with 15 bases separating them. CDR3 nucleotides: TGTGCCAGCAGCCAGGCACTAGCTAGGGAGACCCAGTACTTC. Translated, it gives CASSQALARETQYF.

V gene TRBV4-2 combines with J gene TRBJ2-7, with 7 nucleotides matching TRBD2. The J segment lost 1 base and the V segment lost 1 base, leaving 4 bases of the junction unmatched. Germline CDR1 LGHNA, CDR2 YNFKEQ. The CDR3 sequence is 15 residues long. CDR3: CASSQARGDSYEQYF. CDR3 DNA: TGTGCCAGCAGCCAAGCACGGGGGGATTCCTACGAGCAGTACTTC.

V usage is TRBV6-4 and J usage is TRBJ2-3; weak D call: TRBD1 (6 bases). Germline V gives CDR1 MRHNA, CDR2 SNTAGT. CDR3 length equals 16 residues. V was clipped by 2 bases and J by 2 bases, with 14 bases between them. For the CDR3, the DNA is TGTGCCAGCAGTGACAGGACAGCAGCTACCACAGATACGCAGTATTTT. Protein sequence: CASSDRTAATTDTQYF.

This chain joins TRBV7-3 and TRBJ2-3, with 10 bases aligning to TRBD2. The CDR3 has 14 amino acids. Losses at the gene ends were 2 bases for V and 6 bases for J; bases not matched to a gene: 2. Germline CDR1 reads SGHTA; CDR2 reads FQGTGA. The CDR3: CASSLALAGDTQYF. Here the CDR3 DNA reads TGTGCCAGCAGCTTAGCACTAGCGGGGGATACGCAGTATTTT.

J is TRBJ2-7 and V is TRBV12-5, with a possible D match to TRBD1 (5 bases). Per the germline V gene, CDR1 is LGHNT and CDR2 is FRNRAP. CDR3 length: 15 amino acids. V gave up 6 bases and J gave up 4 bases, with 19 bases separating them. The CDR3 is CASGASQGYGYEQYF. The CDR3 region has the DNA TGTGCTAGTGGGGCCTCTCAGGGATATGGGTACGAGCAGTACTTC.

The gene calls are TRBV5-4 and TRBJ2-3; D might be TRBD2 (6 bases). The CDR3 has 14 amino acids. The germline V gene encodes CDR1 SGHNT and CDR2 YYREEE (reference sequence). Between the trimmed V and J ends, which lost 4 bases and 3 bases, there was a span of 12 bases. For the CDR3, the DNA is TGTGCCAGCAGCCAACCCCTAGCGACAGATACGCAGTATTTT. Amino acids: CASSQPLATDTQYF.